This is a list of T cell receptor beta chains from one sample in a study of technical replicates of blood from a handful of donors. Repertoires were generated with immunoSEQ multiplex PCR, while TCRdb's copy carries only in-frame clones and drops some. The sample shows around 79,000 clones, around 90% of them seen only once. Sequenced input: T cells isolated from PBMCs. Receptor source: a human donor in good health. Each CDR3 is given with its conserved first and last residue. D genes are given only for firm matches. Clone size is not always given. Where it is, it says once, few, many or a class for expanded clones.

V,size,D,J,CDR3,DNA
TRBV29-1,-,-,TRBJ2-1,CSVEDLSKLKYNEQFF,TGCAGCGTTGAAGATCTGTCAAAGCTCAAGTACAATGAGCAGTTCTTC
TRBV27,once,TRBD2,TRBJ2-7,CASSPGGGSYEQYF,TGTGCCAGCTCTCCGGGAGGGGGCTCCTACGAGCAGTACTTC
TRBV29-1,-,-,TRBJ2-3,CSVELYTDTQYF,TGCAGCGTTGAGTTATACACAGATACGCAGTATTTT
TRBV6-5,-,-,TRBJ2-7,CASSYSLAGDPYEQYF,TGTGCCAGCAGTTACTCCTTGGCAGGGGACCCCTACGAGCAGTACTTC
TRBV6-5,-,-,TRBJ2-7,CASSSDSNYEQYF,TGTGCCAGCAGTTCCGACTCGAACTACGAGCAGTACTTC
TRBV7-3,-,TRBD1,TRBJ1-1,CASSRDRGRSTAFF,TGTGCCAGCAGCCGGGACAGGGGGCGGTCCACAGCTTTCTTT
TRBV5-6,-,-,TRBJ1-5,CASSLAQGYNQPQHF,TGTGCCAGCAGCTTGGCCCAGGGTTACAATCAGCCCCAGCATTTT
TRBV7-9,-,TRBD1,TRBJ1-6,CASSPRQGTYSYNSPLHF,TGTGCCAGCAGCCCGCGACAGGGGACATACTCCTATAATTCACCCCTCCACTTT
TRBV19,-,-,TRBJ1-1,CASSLVRGPNTEAFF,TGTGCCAGTAGTTTAGTCAGGGGTCCGAACACTGAAGCTTTCTTT
TRBV11-1,-,-,TRBJ2-7,CASSPGDLYEQYF,TGTGCCAGCAGCCCGGGGGACCTCTACGAGCAGTACTTC
TRBV27,-,-,TRBJ2-7,CASSSRVSSYEQYF,TGTGCCAGCAGCTCCAGGGTTAGCTCCTACGAGCAGTACTTC
TRBV4-2,-,TRBD2,TRBJ2-7,CASSPGLANTYEQYF,TGTGCCAGCAGCCCCGGACTAGCAAATACCTACGAGCAGTACTTC
TRBV7-8,-,-,TRBJ1-2,CASSLAYKTGDYGYTF,TGTGCCAGCAGCTTAGCGTACAAGACAGGAGACTATGGCTACACCTTC
TRBV5-1,-,-,TRBJ2-7,CASSDWTDSYEQYF,TGCGCCAGCAGCGACTGGACAGACTCCTACGAGCAGTACTTC
TRBV7-2,-,TRBD1,TRBJ1-5,CASSVLYRGGDQPQHF,TGTGCCAGCAGCGTATTATACAGGGGGGGGGATCAGCCCCAGCATTTT